These 26 T cell receptor beta chains were all obtained from the same sample, sequenced in a study of beta chain features in type 1 diabetes. General observations from the study: Moderate but significant shortening of TCRB CDR3s was recorded in all four CD4+ subsets from Type 1 diabetes patients.

No antigen has been assigned to these receptors. Reverse transcription of all isolated RNA meant that expressed TCRB transcripts were sequenced. Measured with immunoSEQ multiplex PCR; TCRdb has only the in-frame clones, and not every one. The table records 20,000 to 25,000 clones, around 65% of them present only once. Material for sequencing was stem cell memory CD4+ T cells from blood. Receptor source: a woman aged 40 to 50 with type 1 diabetes.

V gene TRBV7-2 combines with J gene TRBJ2-3, with D perhaps TRBD2 (6 bases). CDR3 size: 18 residues. V shed 0 bases and J shed 2 bases, with 18 bases lying between them. Germline CDR1 and CDR2: SGHTA and FQGNSA. The CDR3 DNA reads TGTGCCAGCAGCTTAGCAGCTGGGACTTTCAACTTCACAGATACGCAGTATTTT. It translates to CASSLAAGTFNFTDTQYF.

The rearrangement uses TRBV7-2 and TRBJ2-5, with TRBD2 matching 8 bases. CDR1 and CDR2 (germline): SGHTA, FQGNSA. The CDR3 has 16 residues. After removal of 3 bases from V and 2 bases from J, the junction contained 8 bases not matched to a gene. The CDR3 spells CASSLAGGGLQETQYF. CDR3 nucleotides: TGTGCCAGCAGCTTGGCTGGCGGGGGGCTTCAAGAGACCCAGTACTTC.

Only a few counts were recorded for this clone. The CDR3 spells CASSIRASVGDEQFF. Here the CDR3 DNA reads TGTGCCAGTAGTATTCGGGCTAGCGTCGGGGATGAGCAGTTCTTC. The chain has TRBV19 and TRBJ2-1; a weak D match, TRBD2 (6 bases). The CDR3 runs 15 residues. The ends were cut back, 3 bases at V and 8 bases at J, with 17 bases in the middle. The germline gives CDR1 LNHDA, CDR2 SQIVND (reference sequence). The full variable domain, rest sourced from reference TRBV19 and TRBJ2-1, is DGGITQSPKYLFRKEGQNVTLSCEQNLNHDAMYWYRQDPGQGLRLIYYSQIVNDFQKGDIAEGYSVSREKKESFPLTVTSAQKNPTAFYLCASSIRASVGDEQFFGPGTRLTVL.

The chain has TRBV7-9 and TRBJ2-3, with 7 bases that match TRBD2. Trimming took 1 base from V and 1 from J; bases not matched to a gene: 5. Germline V CDR1 and CDR2: SEHNR, FQNEAQ (reference sequence). The CDR3 runs to 16 residues. The CDR3, as DNA: TGTGCCAGCAGCTTAGGAACTAGCGTCGGCACAGATACGCAGTATTTT. As protein: CASSLGTSVGTDTQYF. The variable domain in full, with the rest retrieved from reference TRBV7-9 and TRBJ2-3, is DTGVSQNPRHKITKRGQNVTFRCDPISEHNRLYWYRQTLGQGPEFLTYFQNEAQLEKSRLLSDRFSAERPKGSFSTLEIQRTEQGDSAMYLCASSLGTSVGTDTQYFGPGTRLTVL.

This clone has only a few counts. The chain joins TRBV6-1 to TRBJ1-5; D is possibly TRBD1 (6 bases). The CDR3 is 11 residues long. Germline CDR1 MNHNS, CDR2 SASEGT. The germline V and J ends were trimmed by 6 bases and 11 bases, with 11 bases remaining between them. This CDR3 reads CASSDHRAQHF. The CDR3 DNA is TGTGCCAGCAGCGACCACAGGGCCCAGCATTTT.

CDR3 coding DNA: TGTGCCAGCTCACCAGGGGCAAGCAATCAGCCCCAGCATTTT. Amino acid sequence: CASSPGASNQPQHF. V is TRBV18 and J is TRBJ1-5; maybe TRBD1 (5 bases). Germline loops: CDR1 KGHSH, CDR2 LQKENI. V dropped 2 bases and J dropped 1 base, with 6 bases sitting between them. The length of the CDR3 is 14 residues.

This chain connects TRBV7-9 to TRBJ2-3, with 8 bases identical to TRBD1. J lost 0 bases, V lost 5 bases, and 1 base had no gene match. The CDR3 loop spans 14 amino acids. The germline gives CDR1 SEHNR, CDR2 FQNEAQ (reference sequence). This CDR3 is CASSRTGSTDTQYF. The CDR3 DNA follows: TGTGCCAGCAGCCGGACAGGGAGCACAGATACGCAGTATTTT.

The chain is built from TRBV4-2 and TRBJ1-2; no clear D gene. CDR1 is LGHNA, CDR2 YNFKEQ, per germline. The CDR3 extends over 14 amino acids. V lost 3 bases and J 5 bases, leaving 13 bases between the germline ends. In DNA form, the CDR3 reads TGTGCCAGCAGCCAGCAGGAGGGTGGATATGGCTACACCTTC. Translated: CASSQQEGGYGYTF.

The genes are TRBV7-2 and TRBJ2-3; 15 nucleotides agree with TRBD2. Germline trimming cut 4 bases from V and 5 bases from J; bases unmatched to any gene: 4. Looked up from germline, CDR1 is SGHTA and CDR2 is FQGNSA. The CDR3 covers 16 residues. This chain's CDR3 is CASSWTSGGAGDTQYF. The CDR3 DNA reads TGTGCCAGCAGCTGGACTAGCGGGGGGGCCGGAGATACGCAGTATTTT.

This clone has only a few counts. The DNA of the CDR3 is TGTGCCAGCAGACACACAGGGCACGACTACAATGAGCAGTTCTTC. As protein: CASRHTGHDYNEQFF. The chain recombines TRBV9 with TRBJ2-1, with a tentative D call TRBD1 (6 bases). Germline V lookup: CDR1 SGDLS, CDR2 YYNGEE. V lost 5 bases and J 3 bases, leaving 15 bases between the germline ends. The CDR3 length is 15 residues.

V and J are TRBV6-5 and TRBJ1-2; D gene uncertain. The CDR3 sequence is 15 residues long. Trimming removed 4 bases from V and 3 bases from J, with 15 bases in between. Germline lookup yields CDR1 MNHEY and CDR2 SVGAGI. CDR3 sequence (DNA): TGTGCCAGCAGTTCCGCGGCCGGGAGGTACTATGGCTACACCTTC. This codes for CASSSAAGRYYGYTF.

The J gene is TRBJ2-1, the V gene TRBV4-1, with 9 bases matching TRBD2. CDR1 MGHRA and CDR2 YSYEKL come from the germline V gene. The CDR3 loop spans 15 amino acids. With V trimmed by 1 base and J by 6 bases, 4 bases remained unmatched. CDR3 in DNA: TGCGCCAGCAGCCAAGGACTAGCGGTGCTCAATGAGCAGTTCTTC. Its protein product is CASSQGLAVLNEQFF.

This chain uses TRBV28 with TRBJ2-6; D unclear. CDR3 size: 16 residues. V was pared by 3 bases and J by 2 bases, with 11 bases between. CDR1 is MDHEN, CDR2 SYDVKM, per germline. For the CDR3, the DNA is TGTGCCAGCAGTTTCCCCCCGGCGGCTGGGGCCAACGTCCTGACTTTC. Translating it yields CASSFPPAAGANVLTF. The variable domain in full, with the rest retrieved from reference TRBV28 and TRBJ2-6, is DVKVTQSSRYLVKRTGEKVFLECVQDMDHENMFWYRQDPGLGLRLIYFSYDVKMKEKGDIPEGYSVSREKKERFSLILESASTNQTSMYLCASSFPPAAGANVLTFGAGSRLTVL.

The rearrangement uses TRBV20-1 and TRBJ2-3; D uncertain. The CDR3 length is 11 residues. V was shortened by 4 bases and J by 6 bases, with 8 bases between the two germline ends. Germline V CDR1 and CDR2: DFQATT, SNEGSKA (reference sequence). This CDR3 is CSAKPRDTQYF. CDR3 coding DNA: TGCAGTGCTAAGCCTAGGGATACGCAGTATTTT.

V is TRBV27 and J is TRBJ1-1; D is perhaps TRBD1 (6 bases). The length of the CDR3 is 12 residues. Trimming stripped 4 bases from V and 5 bases from J, with 8 bases between. CDR1 MNHEY and CDR2 SMNVEV come from the germline V gene (reference sequence). CDR3 in DNA: TGTGCCAGCAGTTCGACAGGTACTGAAGCTTTCTTT. Protein product: CASSSTGTEAFF.

This chain joins TRBV2 and TRBJ2-1, with D possibly being TRBD1 (6 bases). The length of the CDR3 is 15 residues. The V gene lost 6 bases and the J gene lost 0 bases, with 12 bases spanning the gap. Looked up from germline, CDR1 is SNHLY and CDR2 is FYNNEI. CDR3 residues: CASRATGSSYNEQFF. CDR3 DNA: TGTGCCAGCAGGGCCACAGGGAGCTCCTACAATGAGCAGTTCTTC.

V and J are TRBV27 and TRBJ2-7; tentatively, D is TRBD2 (6 bases). The germline CDR1 and CDR2 sequences are MNHEY and SMNVEV (reference sequence). The CDR3 is 14 amino acids. Trimming left V 6 bases short and J 5 bases short, with 17 bases between. In DNA, the CDR3 is TGTGCCAGCAGGCCTTACCTAGGGGAGGACGAGCAGTACTTC. Protein sequence: CASRPYLGEDEQYF.

This clone was found a few times. The rearrangement links TRBV2 to TRBJ2-1; TRBD2 agrees at 7 bases. Unmatched junction bases numbered 10, after V lost 4 bases and J lost 1 base. The CDR3 covers 17 residues. Germline V gene sequence: CDR1 SNHLY, CDR2 FYNNEI. The chain's CDR3 is CASSGGGDFKSYNEQFF. The CDR3 nucleotides are TGTGCCAGCAGTGGGGGGGGAGACTTTAAGTCCTACAATGAGCAGTTCTTC.

This clone was recorded once. The CDR3 DNA reads as TGTGCCAGCAGCTTCAGGGGCCAGAATCAGCCCCAGCATTTT. Translating it yields CASSFRGQNQPQHF. This rearrangement joins TRBV7-2 to TRBJ1-5; D possibly corresponds to TRBD1 (6 bases). Germline lookup yields CDR1 SGHTA and CDR2 FQGNSA. With 3 bases removed from V and 4 bases from J, the gap between germline ends came to 10 bases. This CDR3 comprises 14 residues.

The rearrangement uses TRBV9 and TRBJ2-3; TRBD1 aligns across 11 bases. With V trimmed by 6 bases and J by 7 bases, 4 bases remained unmatched. This CDR3 region has 13 residues. Germline CDR1 and CDR2: SGDLS and YYNGEE. CDR3 nucleotide sequence: TGTGCCAGCACCGGGACAGGGGGGCATACGCAGTATTTT. It encodes CASTGTGGHTQYF.

The chain recombines TRBV4-3 with TRBJ2-7; tentatively, D is TRBD2 (6 bases). CDR1 is LGHNA, CDR2 YSLEER, per germline. The CDR3 consists of 14 residues. Trimming cost V 4 bases and J 6 bases, with 16 bases left between them. In DNA form, the CDR3 reads TGCGCCAGCAGCCCCGAGGACCTGGGAGGCGAGCAGTACTTC. It translates to CASSPEDLGGEQYF.

This rearrangement joins TRBV5-5 to TRBJ2-5; 8 nucleotides line up with TRBD2. V trimming: 2 bases; J trimming: 2 bases; junction bases outside the gene matches: 2. Germline-derived CDR1 and CDR2 are SGHKS and YYEKEE (reference sequence). CDR3 size: 14 residues. The CDR3 DNA sequence: TGTGCCAGCAGCTTCGGACTAGCACAAGAGACCCAGTACTTC. This codes for CASSFGLAQETQYF.

The chain is built from TRBV4-3 and TRBJ2-1; TRBD1 might be the D (5 bases). CDR1 LGHNA and CDR2 YSLEER come from the germline V gene. This CDR3 comprises 18 residues. V lost 3 bases, J lost 3 bases, and 21 bases lay in between. The CDR3 reads CASSHEPLQVVGYNEQFF. For the CDR3, the DNA is TGCGCCAGCAGCCACGAGCCTTTACAGGTGGTGGGCTACAATGAGCAGTTCTTC.

The chain joins TRBV28 to TRBJ2-7; perhaps TRBD1 as D (6 bases). The V end lost 5 bases, the J end lost 5 bases, and 10 bases lay between the germline ends. CDR1 and CDR2 from the germline V gene are MDHEN and SYDVKM. There are 12 residues in the CDR3. In DNA form, the CDR3 reads TGTGCCAGCAGTCCGGGGACACACGAGCAGTACTTC. Translating gives CASSPGTHEQYF.

The chain joins TRBV7-2 to TRBJ2-7; 7 bases map to TRBD1. V lost 4 bases to trimming and J lost 5 bases; unmatched junction nucleotides: 11. From germline, CDR1 is SGHTA and CDR2 FQGNSA. CDR3 length: 15 amino acids. CDR3 protein: CASSYRGLGVDEQYF. CDR3 coding DNA: TGTGCCAGCAGCTACAGGGGCCTAGGAGTAGACGAGCAGTACTTC.

The chain employs TRBV7-3 and TRBJ2-1; possibly TRBD2 for D (6 bases). The CDR3 is 17 residues long. V lost 2 bases, J lost 3 bases, and 17 bases lay in between. Germline V gene data show CDR1 as SGHTA and CDR2 as FQGTGA. The CDR3: CASSLVSGESIYNEQFF. The CDR3 DNA follows: TGTGCCAGCAGCTTAGTTTCGGGGGAGTCTATCTACAATGAGCAGTTCTTC.